Shown below are 4 T cell receptor beta chains from a single sample sequenced in a study of regulatory T cells in long-lasting Graves disease. HTBI primers from iRepertoire and Arm-PCR of CDR3 regions yielded the TCR beta libraries. TCRdb recomputed calls from the multiplex PCR reads with MiXCR, one row per CDR3 protein. Of around 500,000 distinct CDR3 sequences in the sample, about 16% were seen once. Time point of the sample: newly diagnosed GD, antithyroid drugs for less than 3 months. PBMC RNA was the source of the TCR library. The same data also went into a second study, on T cells in Graves' hyperthyroidism and ophthalmopathy.

Sequenced material: peripheral blood mononuclear cells (PBMCs), taken at new diagnosis, from a patient treated with antithyroid drugs. These receptors all come from a woman in her forties or fifties with Graves disease.

This clonotype has just a few counts. This sequence joins TRBV12-3 or TRBV12-4 and TRBJ2-5, with D possibly TRBD2 on 6 matching bases. The V and J ends lost 5 bases and 5 bases respectively, with 15 bases between them. This CDR3 spans 14 amino acids. This CDR3 is CASSTRQSGETQYF. The CDR3 bases are TGTGCCAGCAGTACCCGCCAGAGCGGGGAGACCCAGTACTTC.

This clonotype was detected many times. The rearrangement uses TRBV27 and TRBJ1-1, with no clear D. V was trimmed by 6 bases and J by 6 bases, leaving 17 bases between them. The germline V gene has CDR1 MNHEY and CDR2 SMNVEV (reference sequence). This CDR3 contains 14 residues. The CDR3 region is CASRNAGWVPEAFF. The CDR3, as DNA: TGTGCCAGCAGGAACGCCGGGTGGGTACCTGAAGCTTTCTTT.

The table lists this clonotype with many counts. The chain carries TRBV10-2 and TRBJ1-1, with 7 bases lining up with TRBD1. The CDR3 is 12 residues long. The ends lost 3 bases at V and 8 bases at J; junction bases unmatched: 3. Germline CDR1 and CDR2: WSHSY and SAAADI. The CDR3 bases are TGCGCCAGCAGTGACTCGACAGGGGAAGCTTTCTTT. Protein product: CASSDSTGEAFF.

In this sample, this clonotype turned up a few times. The rearrangement links TRBV12-3 or TRBV12-4 to TRBJ2-3, with a tentative D call TRBD2 (6 bases). The CDR3 runs 15 residues. Trimming shortened V by 6 bases and J by 1 base, and 14 bases separated the two germline ends. This chain's CDR3 is CASSSDRGGTDTQYF. As DNA, the CDR3 is TGTGCCAGCAGCTCCGACCGCGGGGGCACAGATACGCAGTATTTT.